These 2 T cell receptor beta chains share one sample of origin, sequenced in a study of T cell changes during pregnancy in multiple sclerosis (dated by TCRdb to 2018 to 2020). Library prep was done by the immunoSEQ multiplex PCR assay. The immuneACCESS repertoire file appears here via TCRdb, limited to in-frame rearrangements. These files lack a portion of the clones; in checked studies, under half of the deficit traces to unresolved V genes, and the cause of the others is not known. The sample data list 38,000 or so clones, and 90% to 95% of these were observed just once. 7.8% of the sample belongs to the ten largest clones. The sample consisted of CD8+ T cells from peripheral blood mononuclear cells, taken before pregnancy. The origin of the receptors is a female donor with multiple sclerosis, enrolled in a pregnancy study.

The rearrangement links TRBV4-1 to TRBJ2-7; D might be TRBD1 (5 bases). There are 15 residues in the CDR3. Deletions cut 0 bases from V and 7 bases from J, with 16 bases between. Looked up from germline, CDR1 is MGHRA and CDR2 is YSYEKL. The CDR3 region has the DNA TGCGCCAGCAGCCAAGAAAAAGGGGCGCGTAGGGAGCAGTACTTC. Translated, it gives CASSQEKGARREQYF.

V usage is TRBV2 and J usage is TRBJ2-5; 10 bases align to TRBD2. In germline, CDR1 is SNHLY, CDR2 FYNNEI. The CDR3 runs to 15 residues. V lost 6 bases and J lost 3; bases outside the gene matches: 7. For the CDR3, the DNA is TGTGCCAGCAGGGGGCCTAGCGGGAGCAAAGAGACCCAGTACTTC. It encodes CASRGPSGSKETQYF.